This is a list of T cell receptor beta chains from one sample in a study of blood T cell repertoires in COVID-19. Sequenced by immunoSEQ multiplex PCR; TCRdb stores in-frame clones only, minus some. The table lists tens of thousands of clones, 65% to 80% of them singletons, with less than 10% in the top ten. What was sequenced was peripheral blood. All receptors derive from a human donor in a cohort sampled during active COVID-19. Each CDR3 is given with its conserved first and last residue. The D gene is left open where the match is weak. A clone size is listed for some rows: how often the clone was seen (once, few, many), or a class if it is expanded.

J gene,V gene,D gene,clone size,CDR3 protein,CDR3 DNA
TRBJ2-7,TRBV21-1,.,once,CASSAPGQGGEQYF,TGTGCCAGCAGCGCGCCGGGACAGGGAGGCGAGCAGTACTTC
TRBJ1-6,TRBV28,.,.,CASSHSLLIWNSPLHF,TGTGCCAGCAGTCACTCTCTTTTAATCTGGAATTCACCCCTCCACTTT
TRBJ2-5,TRBV5-4,TRBD2,.,CASSLDSGQETQYF,TGTGCCAGCAGCTTGGATAGCGGGCAAGAGACCCAGTACTTC
TRBJ1-1,TRBV27,TRBD1,.,CASSFRTGPSNTEAFF,TGTGCCAGCAGTTTCCGGACAGGGCCTTCGAACACTGAAGCTTTCTTT
TRBJ2-5,TRBV11-2,TRBD1,.,CASSTPQGGRETQYF,TGTGCCAGCAGCACCCCACAGGGGGGTAGGGAGACCCAGTACTTC
TRBJ1-1,TRBV19,.,.,CASTGHGGANTEAFF,TGTGCCAGTACCGGCCATGGAGGGGCCAACACTGAAGCTTTCTTT
TRBJ1-2,TRBV18,TRBD1,.,CASSPPFRQGAGGYTF,TGTGCCAGCTCACCACCGTTCAGACAGGGGGCAGGAGGCTACACCTTC
TRBJ2-2,TRBV6-5,.,.,CASSYSTGYTGELFF,TGTGCCAGCAGTTACTCGACCGGGTACACCGGGGAGCTGTTTTTT
TRBJ2-1,TRBV6-6,.,.,CASSTLGGRNEQFF,TGTGCCAGCAGCACCTTGGGGGGGCGGAATGAGCAGTTCTTC
TRBJ2-5,TRBV5-1,.,.,CASSRGGLQETQYF,TGCGCCAGCAGCCGAGGGGGACTACAAGAGACCCAGTACTTC
TRBJ1-1,TRBV5-6,TRBD1,.,CASSQMGQGILNTEAFF,TGTGCCAGCAGCCAAATGGGACAGGGGATACTGAACACTGAAGCTTTCTTT
TRBJ1-4,TRBV7-9,.,.,CASSLALKEKLFF,TGTGCCAGCAGCTTAGCGTTAAAAGAAAAACTGTTTTTT
TRBJ2-2,TRBV29-1,.,.,CSVEDEGVGTGELFF,TGCAGCGTTGAAGATGAGGGGGTCGGCACCGGGGAGCTGTTTTTT
TRBJ2-2,TRBV28,.,.,CASSFPKTGNTGELFF,TGTGCCAGCAGTTTCCCGAAAACAGGGAACACCGGGGAGCTGTTTTTT
TRBJ1-2,TRBV27,.,.,CASSLKGFYGYTF,TGTGCCAGCAGTTTGAAGGGGTTCTATGGCTACACCTTC